The rows below give T cell receptor beta chains drawn from one sample of a study of blood T cell repertoires in COVID-19. TCRdb's table, derived via immunoSEQ multiplex PCR, lists solely in-frame clones and lacks some. The sample shows some 220,000 clones, around 83% of them seen only once. Sequenced: peripheral blood. The receptor set was obtained from a woman between 65 and 79 years old with COVID-19, enrolled during active disease. CDR3s include the opening cysteine and the closing phenylalanine or tryptophan. A D gene is named only where the DNA matches it firmly. Clone size is not always given. Where it is, it says once, few, many or a class for expanded clones.

D	length	V	J	size	DNA	CDR3
NA	14	TRBV28	TRBJ2-1	NA	TGTGCCAGCAGTTTGCAGGTGGCCTACAATGAGCAGTTCTTC	CASSLQVAYNEQFF
TRBD1	14	TRBV2	TRBJ1-2	once	TGTGCCAGCAGTCCCCGGACAGGGGGCTATGGCTACACCTTC	CASSPRTGGYGYTF
NA	14	TRBV2	TRBJ1-1	NA	TGTGCCAGCAGTGGGTCGTTAGCGAACACTGAAGCTTTCTTT	CASSGSLANTEAFF
TRBD1	13	TRBV2	TRBJ2-2	NA	TGTGCCAGCAGTGAGGACAGGGTTGGGGAGCTGTTTTTT	CASSEDRVGELFF
TRBD2	16	TRBV6-2/TRBV6-3	TRBJ2-4	NA	TGTGCCAGCAGCGCCGGGACTAGTGGGACCTCCGACATTCAGTACTTC	CASSAGTSGTSDIQYF
TRBD2	17	TRBV6-2/TRBV6-3	TRBJ2-3	few	TGTGCCAGCAGTTACGGGATAGCGGGAGGGCCGGCAGATACGCAGTATTTT	CASSYGIAGGPADTQYF
NA	12	TRBV30	TRBJ2-5	NA	TGTGCCTGGAGTAAACAGGGAGAGACCCAGTACTTC	CAWSKQGETQYF
TRBD2	14	TRBV5-4	TRBJ2-7	NA	TGTGCCAGCAGCCGTAGCGGGAGTTACGACGAGCAGTACTTC	CASSRSGSYDEQYF
NA	16	TRBV6-4	TRBJ2-3	NA	TGTGCCAGCAGTGACTCGTGGAGCGGGAGCACAGATACGCAGTATTTT	CASSDSWSGSTDTQYF
NA	11	TRBV20-1	TRBJ1-1	NA	TGCAGTGCTCCTACTGACACTGAAGCTTTCTTT	CSAPTDTEAFF
NA	15	TRBV7-9	TRBJ1-6	NA	TGTGCCAGCAGCTTAGGTCAGGGGTACAATTCACCCCTCCACTTT	CASSLGQGYNSPLHF
NA	15	TRBV5-4	TRBJ1-1	NA	TGTGCCAGCAGCCGGGGGACTGATATGAACACTGAAGCTTTCTTT	CASSRGTDMNTEAFF
NA	11	TRBV20-1	TRBJ2-5	NA	TGCAGTGCTAGGGACTACAAGACCCAGTACTTC	CSARDYKTQYF
TRBD2	17	TRBV6-2/TRBV6-3	TRBJ2-5	NA	TGTGCCAGCAGTTACGAACCCAGACTAGCGGGACAAGAGACCCAGTACTTC	CASSYEPRLAGQETQYF
NA	16	TRBV7-2	TRBJ2-3	NA	TGTGCCAGCAGCCCGAGGACATTCGGACCCACAGATACGCAGTATTTT	CASSPRTFGPTDTQYF
TRBD1	13	TRBV12-3/TRBV12-4	TRBJ1-5	NA	TGTGCCAGCAGTCCCCAGGGGGACCAGCCCCAGCATTTT	CASSPQGDQPQHF
NA	14	TRBV24-1	TRBJ1-2	NA	TGTGCCACCAGCGACACAGGGAGGGACTATGGCTACACCTTC	CATSDTGRDYGYTF
TRBD1	15	TRBV7-3	TRBJ2-1	NA	TGTGCCAGCAGTACAGGGGGCGTCCGATACAATGAGCAGTTCTTC	CASSTGGVRYNEQFF
NA	18	TRBV9	TRBJ1-5	few	TGTGCCAGCAGCGTATCCCGAACGGGTAGCCATAGCAATCAGCCCCAGCATTTT	CASSVSRTGSHSNQPQHF